Listed below are T cell receptor beta chains from one sample, sequenced in a study of blood T cells in healthy people across ages. TCRdb used MiXCR to reprocess the 5' RACE reads, holding one entry per CDR3 protein. The table includes over 600,000 distinct CDR3 sequences, more than 50% detected once. Sequenced material: blood. Receptor source: a middle-aged man in good health. The CDR3 runs from the conserved cysteine through the conserved F or W. A D gene is named only where the DNA matches it firmly. Clone size is not always given. Where it is, it says once, few, many or a class for expanded clones.

J	D	V	size	CDR3	DNA
TRBJ2-5	-	TRBV2	few	CASRGPGPQETQYF	TGTGCCAGCAGGGGACCGGGTCCCCAAGAGACCCAGTACTTC
TRBJ1-2	-	TRBV6-2/TRBV6-3	-	CASSGQNYGYTF	TGTGCCAGCAGTGGACAGAACTATGGCTACACCTTC
TRBJ1-2	-	TRBV10-3	-	CAISDSENYGYTF	TGTGCCATCAGTGATTCGGAAAACTATGGCTACACCTTC
TRBJ1-2	-	TRBV4-3	few	CASSPILLGVGVYGYTF	TGCGCCAGCAGCCCCATCCTTCTAGGGGTAGGGGTATATGGCTACACCTTC
TRBJ1-1	-	TRBV29-1	-	CSVLMGGLNTEAFF	TGCAGCGTTCTAATGGGGGGCTTGAACACTGAAGCTTTCTTT
TRBJ2-7	-	TRBV13	-	CASSANQGGEQYF	TGTGCCAGCAGCGCCAACCAGGGAGGCGAGCAGTACTTC
TRBJ2-6	-	TRBV29-1	few	CSVDLTGLGASGANVLTF	TGCAGCGTTGACCTGACAGGCCTGGGGGCCTCTGGGGCCAACGTCCTGACTTTC
TRBJ2-7	TRBD1	TRBV27	-	CASSFGTGGAEQYF	TGTGCCAGCAGTTTTGGGACAGGGGGGGCCGAGCAGTACTTC
TRBJ2-3	TRBD1	TRBV12-5	-	CASGIRQGATDTQYF	TGTGCTAGTGGTATAAGACAGGGGGCGACAGATACGCAGTATTTT
TRBJ1-2	-	TRBV2	-	CASSIQDNYGYTF	TGTGCCAGCAGTATCCAGGACAATTATGGCTACACCTTC
TRBJ2-7	-	TRBV5-1	-	CASSLDLSIVFGEQYF	TGCGCCAGCAGCTTGGACCTTAGTATCGTCTTCGGCGAGCAGTACTTC
TRBJ1-2	-	TRBV20-1	-	CSAPGGSGYGYTF	TGCAGTGCTCCCGGGGGGAGCGGGTATGGCTACACCTTC
TRBJ2-3	-	TRBV11-2	-	CASNQGPGWRTDTQYF	TGTGCCAGCAACCAGGGCCCGGGGTGGAGAACAGATACGCAGTATTTT
TRBJ1-4	-	TRBV4-3	-	CTSSQGGIREKLFF	TGCACCAGCAGCCAAGGTGGGATCCGGGAAAAACTGTTTTTT
TRBJ1-2	-	TRBV4-1	-	CASSQDKHLGYTF	TGCGCCAGCAGCCAAGATAAACATTTGGGCTACACCTTC
TRBJ2-1	TRBD2	TRBV3-1	-	CASSRWGTSGGADEQFF	TGTGCCAGCAGCCGCTGGGGGACTAGCGGGGGGGCCGATGAGCAGTTCTTC
TRBJ1-6	-	TRBV25-1	-	CASSGHLDRAWSLHF	TGTGCCAGCAGTGGACATCTAGACCGGGCTTGGTCCCTCCACTTT
TRBJ1-1	-	TRBV29-1	-	CSVKTNTEAFF	TGCAGCGTTAAAACGAACACTGAAGCTTTCTTT
TRBJ2-7	-	TRBV20-1	-	CSARPEIYEQYF	TGCAGTGCTAGGCCCGAGATTTACGAGCAGTACTTC
TRBJ1-2	-	TRBV30	-	CAWSVAGTLYGYTF	TGTGCCTGGAGTGTCGCCGGGACCCTATATGGCTACACCTTC
TRBJ2-1	TRBD2	TRBV9	-	CASSSGLHRDEQFF	TGTGCCAGCAGCTCGGGACTACATCGGGATGAGCAGTTCTTC
TRBJ1-2	-	TRBV15	-	CATSRAGYGYTF	TGTGCCACCAGCAGAGCGGGCTATGGCTACACCTTC
TRBJ2-1	-	TRBV21-1	-	CATSKAVLGTGAYNEQFF	TGTGCCACCAGCAAAGCTGTCTTGGGGACAGGGGCCTACAATGAGCAGTTCTTC
TRBJ2-7	TRBD1	TRBV7-9	-	CASSVEPGGASYNEQYF	TGTGCCAGCAGCGTCGAACCAGGGGGCGCGTCCTACAATGAGCAGTACTTC
TRBJ2-1	-	TRBV27	few	CASSLSGPSAYNEQFF	TGTGCCAGCAGTTTGTCTGGGCCCTCAGCTTACAATGAGCAGTTCTTC
TRBJ2-3	-	TRBV2	-	CASSPTAGWSTDTQYF	TGTGCCAGCAGCCCGACGGCGGGATGGAGCACAGATACGCAGTATTTT
TRBJ2-5	-	TRBV28	once	CASRNLGGEKETQYF	TGTGCCAGCCGGAACTTAGGCGGGGAAAAAGAGACCCAGTACTTC
TRBJ1-5	-	TRBV4-1	-	CASSQERGPLSNQPQHF	TGCGCCAGCAGCCAAGAAAGGGGCCCTCTTAGCAATCAGCCCCAGCATTTT
TRBJ2-7	TRBD1	TRBV28	-	CASSLIAVLAFGQGDNEQYF	TGTGCCAGCAGTTTAATTGCCGTACTTGCGTTCGGACAGGGAGACAATGAGCAGTACTTC
TRBJ2-7	TRBD2	TRBV20-1	few	CSARDSAASGASYEQYF	TGCAGTGCTAGAGATTCTGCGGCTAGCGGGGCCTCCTACGAGCAGTACTTC
TRBJ1-6	-	TRBV6-2/TRBV6-3	few	CASSYYGQYNSPLHF	TGTGCCAGCAGTTACTACGGACAGTATAATTCACCCCTCCACTTT
TRBJ2-5	TRBD2	TRBV11-2	once	CASSLAGTSGGQEETQYF	TGTGCCAGCAGCTTAGCGGGGACTAGCGGGGGTCAGGAAGAGACCCAGTACTTC
TRBJ2-3	-	TRBV6-4	many	CASSDSATNTDTQYF	TGTGCCAGCAGTGACTCAGCTACAAACACAGATACGCAGTATTTT
TRBJ1-2	-	TRBV20-1	-	CSARDRTNGAASYGYTF	TGCAGTGCTAGAGATAGAACGAATGGGGCCGCTTCCTATGGCTACACCTTC
TRBJ2-5	-	TRBV6-2/TRBV6-3	few	CASSYSGGGKTQYF	TGTGCCAGCAGTTACAGTGGAGGGGGTAAGACCCAGTACTTC
TRBJ2-7	TRBD2	TRBV6-5	-	CASSYSLSGEGFFYEQYF	TGTGCCAGCAGTTACTCTCTTAGCGGGGAGGGTTTTTTTTACGAGCAGTACTTC
TRBJ2-7	-	TRBV7-8	-	CASSYTGLDEQYF	TGTGCCAGCAGCTATACAGGGTTGGACGAGCAGTACTTC
TRBJ2-7	TRBD1	TRBV10-3	once	CAISESPGQVSYERYF	TGTGCCATCAGTGAATCCCCGGGACAGGTGAGCTACGAGCGGTACTTC
TRBJ2-5	TRBD2	TRBV20-1	-	CSAGPRAGGETQYF	TGCAGTGCTGGCCCCCGGGCGGGAGGAGAGACCCAGTACTTC
TRBJ2-1	TRBD2	TRBV20-1	-	CSALQGIGLAGIETQFF	TGCAGTGCCCTTCAAGGGATCGGACTAGCGGGGATAGAGACCCAGTTCTTC
TRBJ2-2	-	TRBV29-1	-	CSVWDTGELFF	TGCAGCGTATGGGACACCGGGGAGCTGTTTTTT
TRBJ2-1	TRBD2	TRBV5-1	-	CASMTSGGYNEQFF	TGCGCCAGCATGACTAGCGGGGGCTACAATGAGCAGTTCTTC
TRBJ2-7	TRBD2	TRBV7-2	-	CASSHLGTSGVSYEQYF	TGTGCCAGCAGCCACCTAGGGACTAGCGGCGTCTCCTACGAGCAGTACTTC
TRBJ2-7	-	TRBV2	-	CASRDPAGDEQYF	TGTGCCAGCAGGGACCCGGCCGGGGACGAGCAGTACTTC
TRBJ2-1	-	TRBV12-3/TRBV12-4	-	CASSLGLSGGAYNEQFF	TGTGCCAGCAGTTTAGGGCTTTCAGGGGGGGCCTACAATGAGCAGTTCTTC
TRBJ2-3	TRBD2	TRBV6-5	-	CASSLGIAGIRGDTQYF	TGTGCCAGCAGTTTAGGGATAGCGGGAATAAGAGGAGATACGCAGTATTTT
TRBJ1-5	-	TRBV3-1	once	CASSPGWGSQPQHF	TGTGCCAGCAGCCCCGGGTGGGGATCTCAGCCCCAGCATTTT
TRBJ2-5	-	TRBV5-8	-	CASSSRRSGLRCKTQYF	TGTGCCAGCAGCTCCAGAAGGAGCGGCTTGCGGTGTAAGACCCAGTACTTC
TRBJ2-5	-	TRBV20-1	-	CSAHSSGSPYNEQYF	TGCAGTGCTCATAGCTCAGGGTCCCCTTACAATGAGCAGTACTTC
TRBJ2-7	TRBD2	TRBV7-2	few	CASSLEAGVSYEQYF	TGTGCCAGCAGCTTAGAGGCGGGAGTCTCCTACGAGCAGTACTTC
TRBJ1-2	TRBD1	TRBV11-3	-	CASSSEPGQGNYGYTF	TGTGCCAGCAGCTCAGAACCGGGACAGGGAAACTATGGCTACACCTTC
TRBJ2-5	TRBD1	TRBV20-1	-	CSARAGQGRETQYF	TGCAGTGCTAGAGCAGGACAGGGTCGAGAGACCCAGTACTTC
TRBJ2-7	-	TRBV20-1	-	CSARDFYEQYF	TGCAGTGCCAGGGACTTCTACGAGCAGTACTTC
TRBJ2-7	TRBD1	TRBV20-1	few	CSASMMGHRGRTSSYNEQYF	TGCAGTGCTAGTATGATGGGACACAGGGGGCGAACGAGCTCCTACAATGAGCAGTACTTC
TRBJ2-1	-	TRBV24-1	-	CATSADPAGEQFF	TGTGCCACCAGTGCTGACCCAGCGGGTGAGCAGTTCTTC
TRBJ2-1	TRBD2	TRBV20-1	-	CSACSGVYNEQFF	TGCAGTGCATGTAGCGGGGTCTACAATGAGCAGTTCTTC
TRBJ2-7	-	TRBV6-5	-	CASSPQRGALEQYF	TGTGCCAGCAGCCCTCAAAGGGGAGCCCTCGAGCAGTACTTC